A selection of T cell receptor beta chains follows, all from one sample in a study of blood T cell repertoires in COVID-19. Profiling relied on immunoSEQ multiplex PCR, and the TCRdb table lists in-frame clones only, not all of them. The sample shows about 47,000 clones, 55% to 75% of them seen only once. Sequencing used peripheral blood. These receptors all stem from a man older than 75 with acute or convalescent COVID-19. The CDR3 runs from the conserved cysteine through the conserved F or W. The D gene is left open where the match is weak. For some rows the clone size is stated as once, few or many, or as a class when expanded; others skip it.

TRBD1,TRBJ1-2,TRBV10-3,-,TGTGCCATCAGTGAGTTCGGGACAGATGGCTACACCTTC,CAISEFGTDGYTF
-,TRBJ2-1,TRBV5-1,medium-sized,TGCGCCAGCAGCTTGCAGGGCAATGAGCAGTTCTTC,CASSLQGNEQFF
TRBD1,TRBJ1-1,TRBV5-1,-,TGCGCCAGCAGCTTAACAACAGGGGGCGCGGGCACTGAAGCTTTCTTT,CASSLTTGGAGTEAFF
-,TRBJ1-1,TRBV6-2/TRBV6-3,-,TGTGCCAGCAGTCAGGGGACTGAAGCTTTCTTT,CASSQGTEAFF
TRBD1,TRBJ1-6,TRBV7-2,once,TGTGCCACCAGAAGGGGGACAGAAGATTCACCCCTCCACTTT,CATRRGTEDSPLHF
-,TRBJ2-1,TRBV3-1/TRBV3-2,many,TGTGCCAGCAGCCGAGACCTCCGGGCCCGAGCGAGGGACAATGAGCAGTTCTTC,CASSRDLRARARDNEQFF
-,TRBJ1-1,TRBV19,few,TGTGCCAGTAGCGACACTGAAGCTTTCTTT,CASSDTEAFF
TRBD1,TRBJ1-1,TRBV5-8,-,TGTGCCAGCAAAGAGGGACAGGGGCTGAGGGAGGAAGCTTTCTTT,CASKEGQGLREEAFF
-,TRBJ2-1,TRBV11-2,-,TGTGCCAGCAGGATCAGCGGGAATGAGCAGTTCTTC,CASRISGNEQFF
TRBD2,TRBJ2-3,TRBV5-4,-,TGTGCCAGCAGCTTGGCGGGGGGGGCCCAAGATACGCAGTATTTT,CASSLAGGAQDTQYF
TRBD1,TRBJ2-3,TRBV19,-,TGTGCCAGTAGTAGAGGACAGGGGGCAGGAGATACGCAGTATTTT,CASSRGQGAGDTQYF
TRBD2,TRBJ2-1,TRBV9,-,TGTGCCAGCAGCATAGCCCCTGGCGGGAGCTCCTACAATGAGCAGTTCTTC,CASSIAPGGSSYNEQFF
TRBD1,TRBJ1-6,TRBV14,-,TGTGCCAGCAGCCCCCCGGGACAGGGAACGTATAATTCACCCCTCCACTTT,CASSPPGQGTYNSPLHF
TRBD1,TRBJ2-1,TRBV6-6,many,TGTGCCAGCAGGTCTCCGGGACAGGGTGGCAATGAGCAGTTCTTC,CASRSPGQGGNEQFF
TRBD1,TRBJ1-4,TRBV5-4,few,TGTGCCAGCAGTTTACAGGGGAGTGGTAATGAAAAACTGTTTTTT,CASSLQGSGNEKLFF
TRBD1,TRBJ1-4,TRBV9,-,TGTGCCAGCAGCGTAGGACAGGGCGAGGAAAAACTGTTTTTT,CASSVGQGEEKLFF
TRBD1,TRBJ2-3,TRBV19,-,TGTGCCAGTAGCTTAGACAGGGGGCTAGATACGCAGTATTTT,CASSLDRGLDTQYF
TRBD1,TRBJ2-5,TRBV3-1/TRBV3-2,few,TGTGCCAGCAGCCAGACAGGGGAATTCCAAGAGACCCAGTACTTC,CASSQTGEFQETQYF
TRBD1,TRBJ2-2,TRBV30,-,TGTGCCTGGACGCGGACAGGGGGGAAGTGGATCGCCGGGGAGCTGTTTTTT,CAWTRTGGKWIAGELFF
TRBD2,TRBJ2-3,TRBV19,-,TGTGCCAGTAATCGGGGGGCGGGAGGGCCAGATACGCAGTATTTT,CASNRGAGGPDTQYF
TRBD1,TRBJ1-2,TRBV18,-,TGTGCCAGCTCAATAGCTGACAGGGTCGGACTTGGCTACACCTTC,CASSIADRVGLGYTF
TRBD1,TRBJ2-7,TRBV7-2,-,TGTGCCAGCAGCTTGGTGGGACAGGGGAGAGTGCAGTACTTC,CASSLVGQGRVQYF
-,TRBJ1-1,TRBV2,-,TGTGCCAGCAGCCCCGGGGTGAACACTGAAGCTTTCTTT,CASSPGVNTEAFF
-,TRBJ2-2,TRBV18,-,TGTGCCAGCTCACCTCAGGGCGTCGGGGAGCTGTTTTTT,CASSPQGVGELFF
-,TRBJ2-5,TRBV19,-,TGTGCCAGTAGTATTGCAAGGCGGGAGACCCAGTACTTC,CASSIARRETQYF
-,TRBJ1-3,TRBV18,-,TGTGCCAGCTCACAGCTGCAGGGTGAAGGAAACACCATATATTTT,CASSQLQGEGNTIYF
-,TRBJ1-1,TRBV2,few,TGTGCGAGCGGTGGGGGCCCCCCAACGGTGGCTGAAGCTTTCTTT,CASGGGPPTVAEAFF
TRBD1,TRBJ1-1,TRBV4-3,few,TGCGCCAGCAGCCAAGAATGGCAGGGGGCGTTTATGAACACTGAAGCTTTCTTT,CASSQEWQGAFMNTEAFF
TRBD2,TRBJ2-3,TRBV6-5,-,TGTGCCAGCAGTTGGACTAGCGGGGGGGCAGATACGCAGTATTTT,CASSWTSGGADTQYF
TRBD2,TRBJ2-1,TRBV30,-,TGTGCCTGGAGTCACCCCGGGACTAGCCTCAATGAGCAGTTCTTC,CAWSHPGTSLNEQFF
TRBD1,TRBJ2-7,TRBV7-2,-,TGTGCCAGCAGCTTTACGGGACAGGCCTACGAGCAGTACTTC,CASSFTGQAYEQYF
TRBD1,TRBJ2-1,TRBV11-3,-,TGTGCCAGCAGCCCCCGCAGGGGGACCACCAATGAGCAGTTCTTC,CASSPRRGTTNEQFF
TRBD1,TRBJ2-2,TRBV19,-,TGTGCCAGTAGTCCCGGACAGGGGCGAGTCGGGGAGCTGTTTTTT,CASSPGQGRVGELFF
-,TRBJ1-3,TRBV6-1,-,TGTGCCAGCAGTGAAGTTGGGGGGGACCCCTCTGGAAACACCATATATTTT,CASSEVGGDPSGNTIYF
TRBD1,TRBJ1-2,TRBV9,-,TGTGCCAGCAGCGTCCGGAGGGGGGGGACAGGGGACCCGAACTATGGCTACACCTTC,CASSVRRGGTGDPNYGYTF
-,TRBJ2-2,TRBV10-3,few,TGTGCCATCAGTGAGTCCGCACCGACAGTAACCGGGGAGCTGTTTTTT,CAISESAPTVTGELFF
-,TRBJ1-5,TRBV3-1/TRBV3-2,-,TGTGCCAGCAGCCAACGGGAAGGACGAAGGAGCAATCAGCCCCAGCATTTT,CASSQREGRRSNQPQHF
-,TRBJ1-1,TRBV30,-,TGTGCCTGGACCCCAGGGACTAACACTGAAGCTTTCTTT,CAWTPGTNTEAFF
-,TRBJ2-7,TRBV5-1,few,TGCGCCAGCAGCATCAAAACAAGCTCCTACGAGCAGTACTTC,CASSIKTSSYEQYF
TRBD1,TRBJ1-1,TRBV27,many,TGTGCCAGCAGTTTGACCGGGACAGAGAACACTGAAGCTTTCTTT,CASSLTGTENTEAFF
TRBD2,TRBJ2-1,TRBV19,-,TGTGCCAGTAGTATTGGAACTAGCGGGAGAAATGAGCAGTTCTTC,CASSIGTSGRNEQFF
TRBD1,TRBJ1-3,TRBV15,-,TGTGCCACCAGCATAGACAGGGGGCTGTCAGGAAACACCATATATTTT,CATSIDRGLSGNTIYF
-,TRBJ1-1,TRBV7-3,-,TGTGCCAGCAGCTTAGGAGGGAGAGGGCTTGGGACTGAAGCTTTCTTT,CASSLGGRGLGTEAFF
-,TRBJ2-7,TRBV7-2,-,TGTGCCAGCAGCTTAGCGCGGGGAGACTACGAGCAGTACTTC,CASSLARGDYEQYF
TRBD1,TRBJ1-5,TRBV2,once,TGTGCCAGCCAATTGGACAGGTGGGATCAGCCCCAGCATTTT,CASQLDRWDQPQHF
-,TRBJ2-1,TRBV9,-,TGTGCCAGCAGCGCCGGACAGCAAAGGGCCCAGTTCTTC,CASSAGQQRAQFF
TRBD1,TRBJ1-2,TRBV7-9,few,TGTGCCAGCAGCTGGAGGGACAGGGATAATGCCTACACCTTC,CASSWRDRDNAYTF
-,TRBJ1-2,TRBV6-5,-,TGTGCCAGCAGTCACAGGGGCTACACCTTC,CASSHRGYTF
-,TRBJ1-2,TRBV6-2/TRBV6-3,-,TGTGCCAGCAGTTCAGGGAACTATGGCTACACCTTC,CASSSGNYGYTF
-,TRBJ1-2,TRBV19,-,TGTGCCAGTTTGCGACAGAACTATGGCTACACCTTC,CASLRQNYGYTF
-,TRBJ2-1,TRBV7-7,once,TGTGCCAGCAGCTTGGATTGTAAACTACCATCCCTGAGCTCCTACAATGAGCAGTTCTTC,CASSLDCKLPSLSSYNEQFF
TRBD1,TRBJ1-2,TRBV3-1/TRBV3-2,-,TGTGCCAGCAGCCAAGCCGTCACAGGGGCCTATGGCTACACCTTC,CASSQAVTGAYGYTF
TRBD2,TRBJ2-5,TRBV7-3,-,TGTGCCAGCAGCCCAAGCCCCCAACTAGCGGGGGGCCAAGAGACCCAGTACTTC,CASSPSPQLAGGQETQYF
-,TRBJ2-1,TRBV5-1,-,TGCGCCAGCAGCTTCTCACCCGGTGACAATGAGCAGTTCTTC,CASSFSPGDNEQFF
-,TRBJ2-1,TRBV13,-,TGTGCCAGCAGCTCTCCAGGGAATGAGCAGTTCTTC,CASSSPGNEQFF